This TCR beta chain was found in a study of CDR3 diversity in severe acne. TCRdb recomputed calls from the PCR reads with MiXCR, one row per CDR3 protein. The sample consists of approximately 90,000 distinct CDR3 sequences, less than 65% of them appearing once. Per the germline V gene, CDR1 is SGDLS and CDR2 is YYNGEE. CDR3 length: 13 residues. The V end lost 7 bases, the J end lost 1 base, and 11 bases lay between the germline ends. The sequence was collected from a male donor with severe acne vulgaris. The chain has TRBV9 and TRBJ1-1; D is ambiguous. The source material was blood. The CDR3 nucleotides are TGTGCCAGCGAAAGTGAAGGGAACACTGAAGCTTTCTTT. It codes for CASESEGNTEAFF.